Presented here are 10 T cell receptor beta chains from one specimen sequenced in a study of T cells in localized non-small cell lung cancer. Sequencing used immunoSEQ multiplex PCR; TCRdb keeps in-frame clones, though not all of them. The sample holds 23,000 or so clones; about 92% are singletons and the top ten take about 16%. The sample here was peripheral blood, taken before any cancer treatment. The receptors shown here come from a man aged 40 to 70 with stage III squamous cell lung carcinoma.

This clone appeared a few times. V is TRBV13 and J is TRBJ2-7; no clear D gene. The CDR3 has 13 residues. Looked up from germline, CDR1 is PRHDT and CDR2 is FYEKMQ (reference sequence). The V and J ends lost 0 bases and 1 base respectively, with 4 bases between them. CDR3 sequence: CASSLGKSYEQYF. DNA for the CDR3: TGTGCCAGCAGCTTAGGCAAATCCTACGAGCAGTACTTC.

This chain links TRBV18 with TRBJ1-5, with D uncertain. The CDR3 totals 13 residues. Trimming took off 5 bases at V and 4 bases at J, with 9 bases between the two ends. Germline-derived CDR1 and CDR2 are KGHSH and LQKENI. Here the CDR3 reads CASSVRENQPQHF. For the CDR3, the DNA is TGTGCCAGCTCAGTTCGGGAGAATCAGCCCCAGCATTTT.

The chain joins TRBV7-9 to TRBJ2-7; unclear D gene. The CDR3 covers 12 residues. The germline V gene encodes CDR1 SEHNR and CDR2 FQNEAQ (reference sequence). Trimming stripped 8 bases from V and 5 bases from J, with 13 bases between. The chain's CDR3 is CASARTRDEQYF. DNA of the CDR3: TGTGCCAGCGCCCGAACGAGAGACGAGCAGTACTTC.

Details on this clone: The sample contains more than one DNA sequence encoding this CDR3. The chain has TRBV10-3 and TRBJ1-1; 8 nucleotides agree with TRBD1. The CDR3 length is 13 residues. V lost 4 bases to trimming and J lost 4 bases; unmatched junction nucleotides: 2. The germline V gene encodes CDR1 ENHRY and CDR2 SYGVKD. As DNA, the CDR3 is TGTGCCATCAGTGGGACAGGGACCACTGAAGCTTTCTTT. Protein sequence: CAISGTGTTEAFF.

The V and J genes are TRBV19 and TRBJ2-2, with 7 bases identical to TRBD2. Germline V gene sequence: CDR1 LNHDA, CDR2 SQIVND (reference sequence). The CDR3 has 15 amino acids. Germline trimming cut 3 bases from V and 5 bases from J; bases unmatched to any gene: 6. The CDR3 protein is CASSIVAGATGELFF. In DNA form, the CDR3 reads TGTGCCAGTAGTATCGTGGCGGGAGCTACCGGGGAGCTGTTTTTT.

The CDR3 DNA follows: TGTGCCAGCAGTTTGACGGGGGAGGAGACCCAGTACTTC. Residues: CASSLTGEETQYF. The chain couples TRBV28 to TRBJ2-5; D is possibly TRBD2 (6 bases). With 3 bases removed from V and 5 bases from J, the gap between germline ends came to 10 bases. The CDR3 is made up of 13 amino acids. Germline values: CDR1 MDHEN, CDR2 SYDVKM.

The rearrangement links TRBV29-1 to TRBJ2-4; D gene ambiguous. This CDR3 region has 13 residues. Trimming stripped 4 bases from V and 8 bases from J, with 15 bases between. Looked up from germline, CDR1 is SQVTM and CDR2 is ANQGSEA. DNA of the CDR3: TGCAGCGTTGCCGGGTCCCACTCTGACATTCAGTACTTC. Amino acids: CSVAGSHSDIQYF.

The rearrangement joins TRBV7-8 to TRBJ1-3; the D is unclear. Germline V gene data show CDR1 as SGHVS and CDR2 as FQNEAQ. The CDR3 covers 15 residues. Trimming cost V 1 base and J 2 bases, with 9 bases left between them. The CDR3 protein is CASSLGVGAGNTIYF. The DNA of the CDR3 is TGTGCCAGCAGCTTAGGGGTCGGAGCTGGAAACACCATATATTTT.

This clone was seen just once. The chain carries TRBV19 and TRBJ2-7, with 9 bases fitting TRBD1. The CDR3 runs 15 residues. The trim removed 6 bases at V and 6 bases at J, leaving 12 bases unmatched. From germline, CDR1 is LNHDA and CDR2 SQIVND (reference sequence). CDR3 DNA sequence: TGTGCCAGTAGCCAAGCTGGACAGGGGCAAGCCGAGCAGTACTTC. It is translated as CASSQAGQGQAEQYF.

The chain joins TRBV6-1 to TRBJ1-2; D is unclear. This CDR3 is built from 13 residues. Germline V gives CDR1 MNHNS, CDR2 SASEGT. V gave up 9 bases and J gave up 2 bases, with 13 bases separating them. CDR3 region: CASVRLVNYGYTF. The CDR3 DNA sequence: TGTGCCAGTGTTAGATTGGTGAACTATGGCTACACCTTC.